The T cell receptor beta chain under discussion was sequenced for a study of cytomegalovirus exposure and HLA in healthy donors. Between the trimmed V and J ends, which lost 0 bases and 9 bases, there was a span of 16 bases. This CDR3 is built from 15 residues. CDR1 and CDR2 from the germline V gene are SGDLS and YYNGEE. PCR amplification relied on 60 Vbeta primers (plus 13 Jbeta primers). The assay was immunoSEQ multiplex PCR, and TCRdb's table has in-frame clones only and misses some. The profile shows roughly 140,000 clones, 70% to 80% of them singletons. This clone was counted once. Its antigen remains unidentified. The study, taken as a whole, reports: Earlier analysis yielded a pattern in which most TCR beta V segments were productive about 90% or about 30% of the time. Most CMV-associated TCR beta chains were later found to appear HLA-restricted.

Source material: PBMCs. V gene TRBV9 combines with J gene TRBJ2-1, with D possibly TRBD1 on 6 matching bases. The clonotype originates from a human donor in good health. The CDR3 is CASSVGGGGTGEQFF. CDR3 bases: TGTGCCAGCAGCGTAGGTGGGGGCGGAACAGGTGAGCAGTTCTTC.